Sequencing of this T cell receptor (beta chain) was carried out in a study of T cell responses to AZD1222 COVID-19 vaccine. Notes on the study in general: Two doses of AZD1222 preceded a rise in Spike-specific TCR breadth and depth. Close to half of all spike-specific TCRs reportedly target regions of the variants that are unmutated.

Trimming cost V 6 bases and J 1 base, with 15 bases left between them. Germline V gene data show CDR1 as SGHKS and CDR2 as YYEKEE (reference sequence). The CDR3 is 15 residues long. Some clones are missing from TCRdb's copy, which holds only in-frame ones; the method was immunoSEQ multiplex PCR. The table records some 130,000 clones, about 93% of them present only once. Details on this clone: As yet, its antigen is unknown.

The origin of this receptor is an adult in good health. The chain is built from TRBV5-5 and TRBJ2-3; D is ambiguous. The sample consisted of peripheral blood, taken on day 0 of AZD1222 vaccination. CDR3 nucleotide sequence: TGTGCCAGCACCCTGTGGGAATACGGCACAGATACGCAGTATTTT. Translated, it gives CASTLWEYGTDTQYF.